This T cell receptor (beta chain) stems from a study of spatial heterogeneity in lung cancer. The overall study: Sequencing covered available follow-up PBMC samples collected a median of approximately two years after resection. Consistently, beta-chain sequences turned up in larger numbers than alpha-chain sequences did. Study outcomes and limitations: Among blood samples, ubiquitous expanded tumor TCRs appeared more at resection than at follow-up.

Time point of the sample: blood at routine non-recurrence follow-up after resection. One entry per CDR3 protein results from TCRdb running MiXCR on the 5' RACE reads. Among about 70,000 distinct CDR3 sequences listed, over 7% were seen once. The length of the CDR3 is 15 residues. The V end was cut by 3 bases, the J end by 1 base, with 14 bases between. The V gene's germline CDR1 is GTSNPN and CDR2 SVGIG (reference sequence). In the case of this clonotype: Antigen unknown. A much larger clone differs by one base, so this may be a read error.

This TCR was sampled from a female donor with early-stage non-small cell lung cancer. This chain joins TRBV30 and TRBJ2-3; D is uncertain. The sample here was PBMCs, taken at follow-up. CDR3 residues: CAWRLRLGGTDTQYF. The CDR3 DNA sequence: TGTGCCTGGAGACTAAGGCTTGGAGGCACAGATACGCAGTATTTT.